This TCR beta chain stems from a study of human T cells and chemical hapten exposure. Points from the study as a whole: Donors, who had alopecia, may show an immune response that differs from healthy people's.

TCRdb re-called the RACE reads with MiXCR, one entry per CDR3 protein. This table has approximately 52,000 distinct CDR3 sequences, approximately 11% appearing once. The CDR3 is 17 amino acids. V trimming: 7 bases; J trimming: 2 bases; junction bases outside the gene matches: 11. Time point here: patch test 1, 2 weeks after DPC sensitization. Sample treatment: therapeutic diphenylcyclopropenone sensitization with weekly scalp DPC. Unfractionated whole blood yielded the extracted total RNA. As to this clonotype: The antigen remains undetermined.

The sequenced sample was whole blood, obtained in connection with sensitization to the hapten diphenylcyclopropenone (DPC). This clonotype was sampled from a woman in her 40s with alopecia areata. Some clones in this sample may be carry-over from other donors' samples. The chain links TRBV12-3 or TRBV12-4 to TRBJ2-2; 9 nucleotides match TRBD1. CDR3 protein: CASTPILGQGNTGELFF. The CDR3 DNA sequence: TGTGCCAGCACGCCCATTTTGGGACAGGGCAACACCGGGGAGCTGTTTTTT.